What follows is one T cell receptor (beta chain) and its context. Its antigen is as yet unknown. Germline assignment: CDR1 SNHLY and CDR2 FYNNEI. The CDR3 extends over 13 amino acids. The V end was cut by 7 bases, the J end by 6 bases, with 10 bases between. These data are taken from a study of cytomegalovirus exposure and HLA in healthy donors. Study results and caveats: Looking again later, the authors saw that most CMV-associated TCR beta chains seemed HLA-restricted. Researchers reported in a later analysis that common viral pathogens appeared linked to several top clusters.

Primers: 60 Vbeta forward and 13 Jbeta reverse. The data were produced by immunoSEQ multiplex PCR, yet TCRdb's version contains in-frame clones alone and is incomplete. The data show 85,000 to 100,000 clones, with around three quarters seen just once and approximately 15% held by the top ten. Donors in the study were healthy people who gave bone marrow. The clonotype comes from a man between 60 and 70 years old in good health and CMV-seropositive. The chain carries TRBV2 and TRBJ1-6; D is perhaps TRBD1 (6 bases). Sequences were obtained from PBMCs. The CDR3 spells CASTSDSNSPLHF. Here the CDR3 DNA reads TGTGCCAGCACCTCGGACAGTAATTCACCCCTCCACTTT.